Listed here are 26 T cell receptor beta chains from one sample, sequenced in a study of T-cell reconstitution after alpha-beta-depleted transplantation in children (dated by TCRdb to about 2016). Sample treatment or condition, as interpreted from the label and publication: allogeneic hematopoietic cell transplantation with graft depleted of TCRalphabeta T cells and CD19 B cells. Libraries came from PCR. Sequencing took place on an Illumina HiSeq 2500. TCR libraries were prepared with molecular barcoding, using unique molecular identifiers to normalize TCRbeta repertoire quantification. TCRdb cleaned the public reads at Q25 with fastp, built clones with MiXCR and kept in-frame beta chains. Each record represents a unique CDR3 protein, reported with the most common genes and DNA among its rows. In this sample the table shows just over 950,000 distinct CDR3 sequences, 25% to 30% of which occur a single time. The ten biggest clones cover 28% of the sample.

The sequencing here drew on PBMCs, mostly from graft donor cells, taken 360 days after TCRalphabeta/CD19-depleted stem cell transplant. The receptors originated from a boy younger than two who had a stem cell transplant for SCID, so the T cells may come from the graft donor.

This rearrangement joins TRBV5-1 to TRBJ2-1, with 7 bases lining up with TRBD1. CDR1 SGHRS and CDR2 YFSETQ come from the germline V gene. Trimming removed 6 bases from V and 4 bases from J; junction bases left unmatched: 10. This CDR3 spans 15 amino acids. CDR3 region: CASTKPGQSYNEQFF. The CDR3 coding sequence is TGCGCCAGCACCAAGCCGGGACAGAGTTACAATGAGCAGTTCTTC. The whole variable domain, filled in from reference TRBV5-1 and TRBJ2-1, reads KAGVTQTPRYLIKTRGQQVTLSCSPISGHRSVSWYQQTPGQGLQFLFEYFSETQRNKGNFPGRFSGRQFSNSRSEMNVSTLELGDSALYLCASTKPGQSYNEQFFGPGTRLTVL.

The V call is TRBV5-1, the J call TRBJ2-5; 8 nucleotides align to TRBD2. The ends lost 0 bases at V and 5 bases at J; junction bases unmatched: 6. Germline assignment: CDR1 SGHRS and CDR2 YFSETQ. The CDR3 is 15 amino acids. CDR3 sequence (DNA): TGCGCCAGCAGCTTGGGTTGGCCTAGCGGGGAGACCCAGTACTTC. Residues: CASSLGWPSGETQYF.

This clonotype was counted only a few times. The gene calls are TRBV29-1 and TRBJ1-5; D is possibly TRBD1 (5 bases). Germline assignment: CDR1 SQVTM and CDR2 ANQGSEA. V gave up 6 bases and J gave up 0 bases, with 12 bases separating them. The CDR3 is made up of 14 amino acids. In nucleotides, the CDR3 is TGCAGCGTGGGGGACGGAATTAGCAATCAGCCCCAGCATTTT. It specifies CSVGDGISNQPQHF.

The CDR3, as DNA: TGTGCCTGGGCCGGGACTAGCGACATTCAGTACTTC. As protein: CAWAGTSDIQYF. The genes are TRBV30 and TRBJ2-4; 10 bases agree with TRBD2. CDR1 and CDR2 from the germline V gene are GTSNPN and SVGIG (reference sequence). The CDR3 sequence is 12 residues long. Trimming removed 5 bases from V and 8 bases from J; junction bases left unmatched: 3.

V and J are TRBV5-4 and TRBJ1-6, with a possible D match to TRBD1 (6 bases). Germline V gives CDR1 SGHNT, CDR2 YYREEE (reference sequence). Trimming shortened V by 0 bases and J by 4 bases, and 14 bases separated the two germline ends. The CDR3 totals 17 residues. CDR3 sequence reads: CASSLAPLGAYNSPLHF. CDR3 DNA sequence: TGTGCCAGCAGCTTGGCCCCGTTGGGGGCTTATAATTCACCCCTCCACTTT.

This clonotype was recorded a few times. The V call is TRBV27, the J call TRBJ2-5, with D uncertain. The V end was cut by 5 bases, the J end by 1 base, with 17 bases between. Germline V lookup: CDR1 MNHEY, CDR2 SMNVEV (reference sequence). There are 16 residues in the CDR3. The CDR3 loop reads CASSPLQGLTQETQYF. The CDR3 nucleotides are TGTGCCAGCAGTCCCCTCCAAGGCCTCACCCAAGAGACCCAGTACTTC.

The chain has TRBV18 and TRBJ1-6; D remains ambiguous. The CDR3 consists of 15 residues. Trimming left V 4 bases short and J 7 bases short, with 14 bases between. The germline CDR1 and CDR2 sequences are KGHSH and LQKENI. This CDR3 reads CASSRHEGGNSPLHF. In DNA form, the CDR3 reads TGTGCCAGCTCACGACACGAGGGAGGGAATTCACCCCTCCACTTT.

Only one count was recorded for this clonotype. V and J are TRBV5-1 and TRBJ2-1; tentatively, D is TRBD1 (7 bases). Germline assignment: CDR1 SGHRS and CDR2 YFSETQ. V was shortened by 3 bases and J by 5 bases, with 12 bases between the two germline ends. This CDR3 region has 14 residues. The chain's CDR3 is CASSWGGTDNEQFF. The CDR3 DNA reads TGCGCCAGCAGCTGGGGCGGGACAGACAATGAGCAGTTCTTC.

The chain employs TRBV6-1 and TRBJ2-2, with 10 bases aligning to TRBD2. CDR1 is MNHNS, CDR2 SASEGT, per germline. The CDR3 runs to 15 residues. The J segment lost 1 base and the V segment lost 8 bases, leaving 4 bases of the junction unmatched. The DNA for the CDR3 is TGTGCCAGCCTAGCGGGGGCGAGGAACACCGGGGAGCTGTTTTTT. Amino acid sequence: CASLAGARNTGELFF.

This clonotype was observed a handful of times. V gene TRBV12-3 or TRBV12-4 combines with J gene TRBJ2-3, with no clear D. V was pared by 6 bases and J by 6 bases, with 13 bases between. The CDR3 totals 13 residues. The CDR3 bases are TGTGCCAGCAGGCCGAGAATGGTGGATACGCAGTATTTT. Amino acids: CASRPRMVDTQYF.

The V call is TRBV4-2, the J call TRBJ1-1; no firm D call. V was cut by 0 bases and J by 6 bases, with 11 bases left in between. The length of the CDR3 is 14 residues. In germline, CDR1 is LGHNA, CDR2 YNFKEQ. The CDR3 reads CASSQDLRSPEAFF. CDR3 bases: TGTGCCAGCAGCCAAGATCTAAGGAGCCCTGAAGCTTTCTTT.

This clonotype has a handful of counts. The rearrangement links TRBV7-8 to TRBJ2-7, with D possibly being TRBD2 (6 bases). Germline-derived CDR1 and CDR2 are SGHVS and FQNEAQ. The CDR3 extends over 16 amino acids. V was trimmed by 5 bases and J by 2 bases, leaving 19 bases between them. CDR3 region: CASSQYHGTAAYEQYF. CDR3 DNA sequence: TGTGCCAGCAGCCAGTACCACGGGACTGCAGCCTACGAGCAGTACTTC.

In its sample, this clonotype was seen a few times. V usage is TRBV5-1 and J usage is TRBJ2-1; either TRBD1 or TRBD2 may supply D (5 bases each). The CDR3 totals 16 residues. CDR1 and CDR2 (germline): SGHRS, YFSETQ. V was cut by 7 bases and J by 6 bases, with 23 bases left in between. The CDR3 DNA follows: TGCGCCAGCCGAGTAAGGACAAGTCGGGGAATCAATGAGCAGTTCTTC. Its translation: CASRVRTSRGINEQFF. The variable domain in full, completed from reference TRBV5-1 and TRBJ2-1, reads KAGVTQTPRYLIKTRGQQVTLSCSPISGHRSVSWYQQTPGQGLQFLFEYFSETQRNKGNFPGRFSGRQFSNSRSEMNVSTLELGDSALYLCASRVRTSRGINEQFFGPGTRLTVL.

This clonotype has a handful of counts. J is TRBJ2-7 and V is TRBV18, with D uncertain. The CDR3 length is 13 residues. Between the trimmed V and J ends, which lost 2 bases and 2 bases, there was a span of 7 bases. The V gene's germline CDR1 is KGHSH and CDR2 LQKENI. Here the CDR3 reads CASSPGKAYEQYF. The CDR3 region has the DNA TGTGCCAGCTCACCAGGCAAAGCCTACGAGCAGTACTTC.

The J gene is TRBJ1-1, the V gene TRBV11-2; D unresolved. The CDR3 contains 14 residues. The V and J ends lost 4 bases and 6 bases respectively, with 15 bases between them. Germline CDR1 SGHAT, CDR2 FQNNGV. CDR3 amino acids: CASSSLKAPPEAFF. For the CDR3, the DNA is TGTGCCAGCAGCTCCCTAAAAGCCCCCCCTGAAGCTTTCTTT.

This chain uses TRBV11-2 with TRBJ2-7, with TRBD1 matching over 8 bases. Germline V gene data show CDR1 as SGHAT and CDR2 as FQNNGV. V dropped 5 bases and J dropped 9; count of bases not matched to a gene: 6. CDR3 length equals 12 residues. The CDR3 reads CASSLQGAGQYF. DNA for the CDR3: TGTGCCAGCAGCCTGCAGGGGGCCGGGCAGTACTTC.

The chain uses TRBV15 and TRBJ2-5, with D possibly TRBD1 on 7 matching bases. CDR3 length: 23 amino acids. Trimming cost V 1 base and J 3 bases, with 36 bases left between them. Germline CDR1 and CDR2: LNHNV and YYDKDF (reference sequence). The chain's CDR3 is CATSRGHSGAFGGLDRPEETQYF. CDR3 sequence (DNA): TGTGCCACCAGCAGAGGACATTCGGGGGCATTCGGGGGATTGGACAGGCCAGAAGAGACCCAGTACTTC.

The chain couples TRBV20-1 to TRBJ1-5, with D unresolved. Deletions cut 0 bases from V and 9 bases from J, with 12 bases between. In germline, CDR1 is DFQATT, CDR2 SNEGSKA (reference sequence). CDR3 size: 13 residues. DNA of the CDR3: TGCAGTGCTAGAGAGTGGCACCTAGGGCCCCAGCATTTT. Protein sequence: CSAREWHLGPQHF.

The chain joins TRBV29-1 to TRBJ2-5; 9 nucleotides match TRBD2. The CDR3 contains 14 residues. V lost 2 bases, J lost 1 base, and 2 bases stayed unmatched. Per germline, CDR1 SQVTM and CDR2 ANQGSEA. The CDR3 spells CSVELAGFQETQYF. The CDR3 nucleotides are TGCAGCGTTGAACTAGCGGGGTTCCAAGAGACCCAGTACTTC.

The chain employs TRBV20-1 and TRBJ1-1, with D possibly TRBD1 on 5 matching bases. The CDR3 runs to 15 residues. CDR1 and CDR2 (germline): DFQATT, SNEGSKA (reference sequence). V was clipped by 3 bases and J by 4 bases, with 18 bases between them. CDR3: CSASFVGGYSTEAFF. CDR3 bases: TGCAGTGCTAGCTTTGTTGGGGGGTACAGCACTGAAGCTTTCTTT.

This chain joins TRBV28 and TRBJ2-7, with 8 bases fitting TRBD1. Germline trimming cut 5 bases from V and 0 bases from J; bases unmatched to any gene: 6. The CDR3 has 15 amino acids. The germline V gene encodes CDR1 MDHEN and CDR2 SYDVKM. Here the CDR3 DNA reads TGTGCCAGCAGTCAGGGGGCCGTAAGCTCCTACGAGCAGTACTTC. Protein: CASSQGAVSSYEQYF.

This clonotype was picked up a small number of times. This chain connects TRBV12-3 or TRBV12-4 to TRBJ1-5, with D maybe TRBD1 (6 bases). CDR3 size: 15 residues. V dropped 2 bases and J dropped 9 bases, with 17 bases sitting between them. Here the CDR3 DNA reads TGTGCCAGCAGTTTAAGGGACACACAAACAAGGCCCCAGCATTTT. The encoded protein is CASSLRDTQTRPQHF.

The chain has TRBV12-3 or TRBV12-4 and TRBJ2-1; D is perhaps TRBD1 or TRBD2 (5 bases each). V gave up 6 bases and J gave up 8 bases, with 17 bases separating them. This CDR3 is 14 amino acids long. The CDR3 sequence is CASRGDPHWDEQFF. CDR3 coding DNA: TGTGCCAGCAGAGGGGACCCGCATTGGGATGAGCAGTTCTTC.

The chain is built from TRBV7-2 and TRBJ2-1; possible D gene TRBD1, 6 bases. CDR3 length: 16 amino acids. Trimming took off 1 base at V and 8 bases at J, with 18 bases between the two ends. The germline V gene encodes CDR1 SGHTA and CDR2 FQGNSA. The CDR3 nucleotides are TGTGCCAGCAGCTTAGTAAGACAGGCCGCCAGGGATGAGCAGTTCTTC. Encoded protein: CASSLVRQAARDEQFF.

The chain couples TRBV7-9 to TRBJ2-5; TRBD1 matches 10 bases. The trim removed 0 bases at V and 2 bases at J, leaving 6 bases unmatched. This CDR3 has 17 amino acids. Germline-derived CDR1 and CDR2 are SEHNR and FQNEAQ (reference sequence). Here the CDR3 reads CASSLAGQGGVQETQYF. In nucleotides, the CDR3 is TGTGCCAGCAGCTTAGCCGGACAGGGGGGAGTTCAAGAGACCCAGTACTTC.

Only a few counts were recorded for this clonotype. The chain recombines TRBV7-9 with TRBJ1-2, with TRBD1 identical over 10 bases. This CDR3 has 16 amino acids. CDR1 is SEHNR and CDR2 is FQNEAQ in the germline V gene (reference sequence). J was trimmed by 7 bases and V by 2 bases; bases with no gene match: 10. CDR3 in DNA: TGTGCCAGCAGCTTAACTGCCGGGACAGGGGAAAGTGGCTACACCTTC. It specifies CASSLTAGTGESGYTF.